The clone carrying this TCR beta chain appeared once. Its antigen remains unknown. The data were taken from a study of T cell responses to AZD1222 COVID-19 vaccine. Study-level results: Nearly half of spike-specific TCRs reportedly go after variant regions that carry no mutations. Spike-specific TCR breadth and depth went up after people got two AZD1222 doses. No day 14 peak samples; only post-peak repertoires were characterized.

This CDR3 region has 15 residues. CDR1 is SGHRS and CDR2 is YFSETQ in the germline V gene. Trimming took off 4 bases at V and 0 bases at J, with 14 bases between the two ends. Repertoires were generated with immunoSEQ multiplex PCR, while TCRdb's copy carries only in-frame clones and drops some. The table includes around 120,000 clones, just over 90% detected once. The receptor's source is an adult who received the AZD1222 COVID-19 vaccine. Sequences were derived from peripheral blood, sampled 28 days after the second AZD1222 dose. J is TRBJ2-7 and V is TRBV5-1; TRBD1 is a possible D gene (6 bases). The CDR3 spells CASSGSGQNSYEQYF. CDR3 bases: TGCGCCAGCAGCGGTTCTGGACAGAACTCCTACGAGCAGTACTTC.